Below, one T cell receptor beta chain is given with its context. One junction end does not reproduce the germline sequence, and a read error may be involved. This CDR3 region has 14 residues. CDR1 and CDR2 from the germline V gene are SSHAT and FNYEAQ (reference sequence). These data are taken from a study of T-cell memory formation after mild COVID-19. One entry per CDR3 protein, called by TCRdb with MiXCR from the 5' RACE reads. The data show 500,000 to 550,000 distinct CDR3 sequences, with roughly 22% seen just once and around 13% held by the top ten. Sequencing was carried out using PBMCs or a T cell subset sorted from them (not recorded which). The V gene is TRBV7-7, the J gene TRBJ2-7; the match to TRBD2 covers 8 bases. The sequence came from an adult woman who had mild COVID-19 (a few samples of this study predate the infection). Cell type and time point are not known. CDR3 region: CASSLAGKPYEQYF. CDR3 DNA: TGTGCTAGCAGCTTAGCGGGGAAGCCCTACGAGCAGTACTTC.